This TCR beta chain appears in the sequencing data of a study of blood T cell repertoires in COVID-19 (dated by TCRdb to 2018 to 2021). Describing the broader study: The collaborator samples originated in the United States, Italy and Spain and spanned the acute and convalescent phases of COVID-19. The dataset comprised deeply sampled blood TCRbeta repertoires from subjects exposed to, actively infected with, or recovered from COVID-19. The material from the prospective study consisted of cDNA or gDNA derived from T cells, B-cell-depleted T cells, or PBMCs. Samples came from the ongoing ImmuneRACE study (first 160 participants) plus 1,254 subjects from 6 global collaborators. The repertoires were released in a freely available public database intended as a resource for research on the immune response to SARS-CoV-2. A de-identified subject ID, COVID-19 status, age in years and sex were almost always included in the sample metadata. HLA class I and class II types, where available, came from metadata supplied by the sample provider rather than from assay-based typing.

CDR1 and CDR2, per the germline V gene (reference sequence), are LNHDA and SQIVND. Trimming costs V 5 bases and J 1 base, and their ends lie 17 bases apart. The CDR3 spans 16 residues, from the cysteine through the phenylalanine. Of all the DNA, just the CDR3 is kept, 48 bases in frame from base 1. TCRbeta CDR3 regions were amplified from genomic DNA by means of the immunoSEQ Assay, a bias-controlled multiplex PCR. The study's processing was this. The number of nucleated cells in each sample was estimated from the amplification of reference gene primers within the assay. Sequence reads were collapsed and filtered to measure the absolute abundance of every unique TCRbeta CDR3 rearrangement. Productive Simpson clonality was computed per sample as the square root of Simpson's diversity index over productive rearrangements. TCRdb took this table from immuneACCESS and kept in-frame rearrangements with V and J called. Such tables lack part of the clones; where checked against another copy, unresolved V genes explain under half of the gap, and the rest is unexplained. V, J and clone size derive from that table, while D and trimming were established from the DNA sequence. This sample lists 30,000 to 35,000 clones; nearly 90% were detected once. The ten largest clones represent roughly 7.9% of the sample.

General findings and caveats noted by the study authors: The quantity of clinical and demographic metadata differed by source and by participant and was supplied without curation.

This clone showed up just a few times. The antigen it recognizes is unknown. Qualities for individual bases were not recorded, and no much larger clone is one base off. One collaborating source in Seattle enrolled patients during active infection and followed them longitudinally through the course of disease. Each collaborating institution followed its own protocols to collect whole blood in K2EDTA tubes. For TCRbeta analysis, collaborators shipped samples in one of three forms: frozen whole blood, isolated PBMCs, or DNA extracted from either of those sample types. The V and J genes are TRBV19 and TRBJ1-1; the D gene lacks a confident call. The specimen sequenced was peripheral blood. This clonotype was sampled from a man between 60 and 75 years old with COVID-19, enrolled during active disease. The nucleotide sequence reads TGTGCCAGTAGTCCTTACTCTGGGCAGCCGAACACTGAAGCTTTCTTT. The resulting protein is CASSPYSGQPNTEAFF.